This T cell receptor beta chain was retrieved from a study of tumor-infiltrating lymphocytes in oesophageal squamous cell carcinoma. Using its own MiXCR run on the reads, TCRdb lists one record per CDR3 protein. The sample contains 9,500 to 12,000 distinct CDR3 sequences, 50% to 65% of which appear only once. The germline V gene has CDR1 MNHNY and CDR2 SVGAGI (reference sequence). V lost 2 bases and J lost 0, with 2 bases in between. The CDR3 consists of 14 residues. Sequenced sample: blood. This rearrangement joins TRBV6-6 to TRBJ2-6; D not certain. This receptor was taken from a female donor with esophageal squamous cell carcinoma. The CDR3 loop is CASSYGSGANVLTF. In DNA, the CDR3 is TGTGCCAGCAGTTACGGCTCTGGGGCCAACGTCCTGACTTTC.